Presented here are 31 T cell receptor beta chains from one specimen sequenced in a study of cytomegalovirus exposure and HLA in healthy donors. The data were produced by immunoSEQ multiplex PCR, yet TCRdb's version contains in-frame clones alone and is incomplete. The table has 250,000 to 350,000 clones, approximately 85% seen once. Sample: PBMCs. These TCRs come from a man younger than 45 in good health and CMV-seronegative.

This chain connects TRBV11-2 to TRBJ2-5; a weak D match, TRBD1 (5 bases). There are 13 residues in the CDR3. V lost 3 bases and J 3 bases, leaving 8 bases between the germline ends. Germline-derived CDR1 and CDR2 are SGHAT and FQNNGV. The CDR3 bases are TGTGCCAGCAGCTTGGGGCAGAAAGAGACCCAGTACTTC. Translating it yields CASSLGQKETQYF.

The chain is built from TRBV5-1 and TRBJ1-1; 7 nucleotides line up with TRBD1. The germline V gene has CDR1 SGHRS and CDR2 YFSETQ. The CDR3 covers 12 residues. Trimming took 4 bases from V and 6 from J; bases not matched to a gene: 3. CDR3 sequence (DNA): TGCGCCAGCAGCACACAGGGGTCTGAAGCTTTCTTT. Amino acid sequence: CASSTQGSEAFF.

This chain connects TRBV6-5 to TRBJ1-4; D gene unclear. Trimming cost V 2 bases and J 6 bases, with 10 bases left between them. This CDR3 region has 14 residues. CDR1 is MNHEY and CDR2 is SVGAGI in the germline V gene. Here the CDR3 DNA reads TGTGCCAGCAGTTACAGAGGGCGTGATGAAAAACTGTTTTTT. It specifies CASSYRGRDEKLFF.

The V and J genes are TRBV19 and TRBJ2-7, with 8 nucleotides matching TRBD1. Germline CDR1 reads LNHDA; CDR2 reads SQIVND (reference sequence). This CDR3 has 14 residues. V lost 5 bases to trimming and J lost 1 base; unmatched junction nucleotides: 4. CDR3 sequence (DNA): TGTGCCAGTAGTTGGACAGGGTCTTCCTACGAGCAGTACTTC. Its protein is CASSWTGSSYEQYF.

The chain carries TRBV7-2 and TRBJ2-7, with 7 bases that match TRBD1. This CDR3 spans 15 amino acids. The germline CDR1 and CDR2 sequences are SGHTA and FQGNSA. J gave up 3 bases and V 1 base, and 6 bases lay outside the gene matches. CDR3 DNA: TGTGCCAGCAGCTTAGGGGGACAGAGAAACTACGAGCAGTACTTC. Translating it yields CASSLGGQRNYEQYF. Complete variable domain (other parts from reference TRBV7-2 and TRBJ2-7): GAGVSQSPSNKVTEKGKDVELRCDPISGHTALYWYRQSLGQGLEFLIYFQGNSAPDKSGLPSDRFSAERTGGSVSTLTIQRTQQEDSAVYLCASSLGGQRNYEQYFGPGTRLTVT.

The chain has TRBV10-1 and TRBJ2-7; 10 bases agree with TRBD2. Trimming removed 10 bases from V and 2 bases from J; junction bases left unmatched: 8. The CDR3 runs 14 residues. CDR1 WNHNN and CDR2 SYGVQD come from the germline V gene (reference sequence). The CDR3 coding sequence is TGCGCCACTTTAACTAGCGGGGTGACCTACGAGCAGTACTTC. Its protein is CATLTSGVTYEQYF.

The chain couples TRBV7-8 to TRBJ2-4, with TRBD1 matching 8 bases. V trimming: 4 bases; J trimming: 6 bases; junction bases outside the gene matches: 5. CDR1 SGHVS and CDR2 FQNEAQ come from the germline V gene. The CDR3 loop spans 14 amino acids. The CDR3 nucleotides are TGTGCCAGCAGCTCGACAGGGGTGGGAAACATTCAGTACTTC. It codes for CASSSTGVGNIQYF.

V gene TRBV5-1 combines with J gene TRBJ2-1; D is unclear. V lost 0 bases, J lost 3 bases, and 10 bases lay in between. CDR3 size: 15 residues. Germline V lookup: CDR1 SGHRS, CDR2 YFSETQ. The CDR3 region has the DNA TGCGCCAGCAGCTTGGTTGTGGGCGTCTACAATGAGCAGTTCTTC. It is translated as CASSLVVGVYNEQFF.

This clone was seen only a few times. The J gene is TRBJ1-2, the V gene TRBV7-8, with a weak D call TRBD1 (6 bases). Germline V CDR1 and CDR2: SGHVS, FQNEAQ. V lost 1 base to trimming and J lost 8 bases, with 20 bases between them. The CDR3 spans 16 residues. This CDR3 is CASSLGTTWTAGGYTF. CDR3 in DNA: TGTGCCAGCAGCTTAGGGACCACTTGGACAGCCGGGGGCTACACCTTC.

This chain connects TRBV2 to TRBJ1-4, with 8 nucleotides matching TRBD1. V was clipped by 3 bases and J by 10 bases; unmatched bases: 10. CDR1 and CDR2 from the germline V gene are SNHLY and FYNNEI. The CDR3 totals 15 residues. The CDR3 here is CASSDRGQGMVKLFF. The CDR3 DNA reads TGTGCCAGCAGTGACAGGGGGCAGGGAATGGTAAAACTGTTTTTT.

This clone was seen a single time. The genes are TRBV5-4 and TRBJ1-2; D is uncertain. Trimming took 6 bases from V and 7 from J, leaving 16 bases between them. This CDR3 is 13 amino acids long. Germline values: CDR1 SGHNT, CDR2 YYREEE (reference sequence). The CDR3 region is CASNPGNDFGYTF. The CDR3 nucleotides are TGTGCCAGCAACCCTGGTAATGACTTTGGCTACACCTTC.

V gene TRBV5-1 combines with J gene TRBJ1-5; D not certain. Germline CDR1 reads SGHRS; CDR2 reads YFSETQ. The CDR3 spans 14 residues. V lost 0 bases, J lost 6 bases, and 10 bases lay in between. CDR3 sequence: CASSLGRETQPQHF. DNA for the CDR3: TGCGCCAGCAGCTTGGGTAGGGAGACTCAGCCCCAGCATTTT.

The chain couples TRBV5-1 to TRBJ2-2; D unclear. CDR3 length: 11 residues. V was pared by 1 base and J by 11 bases, with 6 bases between. CDR1 and CDR2 (germline): SGHRS, YFSETQ. The CDR3 DNA sequence: TGCGCCAGCAGCTTGCCAGGCGAGCTGTTTTTT. This encodes CASSLPGELFF. The full variable domain, completed using reference TRBV5-1 and TRBJ2-2, is KAGVTQTPRYLIKTRGQQVTLSCSPISGHRSVSWYQQTPGQGLQFLFEYFSETQRNKGNFPGRFSGRQFSNSRSEMNVSTLELGDSALYLCASSLPGELFFGEGSRLTVL.

This chain joins TRBV7-2 and TRBJ2-1, with 13 positions matching TRBD2. J lost 2 bases, V lost 2 bases, and 3 bases had no gene match. Germline lookup yields CDR1 SGHTA and CDR2 FQGNSA. The CDR3 has 17 amino acids. This CDR3 reads CASSLTSGGGPYNEQFF. CDR3 nucleotide sequence: TGTGCCAGCAGCTTAACTAGCGGGGGGGGCCCCTACAATGAGCAGTTCTTC. Variable domain in full (rest from reference TRBV7-2 and TRBJ2-1): GAGVSQSPSNKVTEKGKDVELRCDPISGHTALYWYRQSLGQGLEFLIYFQGNSAPDKSGLPSDRFSAERTGGSVSTLTIQRTQQEDSAVYLCASSLTSGGGPYNEQFFGPGTRLTVL.

The chain is built from TRBV19 and TRBJ1-5; D possibly corresponds to TRBD1 (5 bases). The germline gives CDR1 LNHDA, CDR2 SQIVND (reference sequence). The CDR3 spans 14 residues. Trimming left V 6 bases short and J 3 bases short, with 12 bases between. The CDR3 protein is CASSVTGDNQPQHF. CDR3 coding DNA: TGTGCCAGTAGCGTTACAGGAGACAATCAGCCCCAGCATTTT.

The chain is built from TRBV10-2 and TRBJ2-7; D is unclear. Between the trimmed V and J ends, which lost 4 bases and 0 bases, there was a span of 7 bases. In germline, CDR1 is WSHSY, CDR2 SAAADI. This CDR3 has 13 amino acids. In DNA, the CDR3 is TGCGCCAGCAGTGTCCTCAGCTCCTACGAGCAGTACTTC. Protein product: CASSVLSSYEQYF.

The J gene is TRBJ2-5, the V gene TRBV2, with 9 nucleotides matching TRBD1. Germline trimming cut 4 bases from V and 5 bases from J; bases unmatched to any gene: 11. Germline assignment: CDR1 SNHLY and CDR2 FYNNEI. CDR3 size: 16 residues. The CDR3 sequence is CASSGPGTGHLETQYF. The DNA for the CDR3 is TGTGCCAGCAGTGGACCCGGGACAGGGCATCTGGAGACCCAGTACTTC.

The chain uses TRBV7-9 and TRBJ2-3; TRBD2 matches 11 bases. V was clipped by 11 bases and J by 2 bases; unmatched bases: 18. The CDR3 runs to 18 residues. Germline V gives CDR1 SEHNR, CDR2 FQNEAQ (reference sequence). CDR3 sequence reads: CAPTRRLAGGPPTDTQYF. The DNA of the CDR3 is TGTGCCCCCACTAGACGTCTAGCGGGGGGACCACCCACAGATACGCAGTATTTT.

This clone has a handful of counts. The chain employs TRBV10-3 and TRBJ1-2, with D tentatively TRBD1 (5 bases). The germline V gene has CDR1 ENHRY and CDR2 SYGVKD. The V end lost 9 bases, the J end lost 5 bases, and 10 bases lay between the germline ends. The CDR3 consists of 11 residues. CDR3 nucleotide sequence: TGTGCCATTGGGGGGAGGTATGGCTACACCTTC. Translation: CAIGGRYGYTF.

The rearrangement uses TRBV6-5 and TRBJ1-4; maybe TRBD1 (5 bases). Germline CDR1 is MNHEY and CDR2 is SVGAGI. The CDR3 length is 13 residues. V gave up 8 bases and J gave up 3 bases, with 10 bases separating them. Written as DNA, the CDR3 is TGTGCCAGCGCCAGGGTGGCTAATGAAAAACTGTTTTTT. Translating it yields CASARVANEKLFF.

This chain uses TRBV5-1 with TRBJ2-7, with TRBD1 identical over 11 bases. V lost 5 bases, J lost 1 base, and 8 bases stayed unmatched. This CDR3 has 16 residues. Germline V gene data show CDR1 as SGHRS and CDR2 as YFSETQ. The CDR3 DNA is TGCGCCAGCAGGGTTTCCGGGACAGGGGGGTCCTACGAGCAGTACTTC. Its protein product is CASRVSGTGGSYEQYF.

V is TRBV15 and J is TRBJ2-2, with 8 nucleotides matching TRBD1. The CDR3 is 16 amino acids. Germline trimming cut 4 bases from V and 5 bases from J; bases unmatched to any gene: 9. Germline lookup yields CDR1 LNHNV and CDR2 YYDKDF (reference sequence). Here the CDR3 reads CATSTMDRVETGELFF. CDR3 coding DNA: TGTGCCACCAGCACCATGGACAGGGTGGAGACCGGGGAGCTGTTTTTT.

This chain links TRBV7-9 with TRBJ2-5; 10 bases map to TRBD2. This CDR3 comprises 16 residues. The V gene's germline CDR1 is SEHNR and CDR2 FQNEAQ (reference sequence). Unmatched junction bases numbered 11, after V lost 5 bases and J lost 5 bases. CDR3 nucleotides: TGTGCCAGCAGCCCGCGTGCAGCGGGGGGGCGGGAGACCCAGTACTTC. It specifies CASSPRAAGGRETQYF.

The chain employs TRBV5-5 and TRBJ2-7, with D possibly TRBD1 on 5 matching bases. The germline CDR1 and CDR2 sequences are SGHKS and YYEKEE (reference sequence). CDR3 size: 13 residues. V dropped 0 bases and J dropped 3 bases, with 7 bases sitting between them. CDR3 DNA: TGTGCCAGCAGCTTGGGGGGCATCTACGAGCAGTACTTC. Translated, it gives CASSLGGIYEQYF.

The chain has TRBV7-2 and TRBJ1-2, with D perhaps TRBD1 (6 bases). CDR1 and CDR2 (germline): SGHTA, FQGNSA. V was cut by 1 base and J by 8 bases, with 8 bases left in between. The CDR3 totals 12 residues. CDR3 region: CASSLEGVGYTF. The CDR3 bases are TGTGCCAGCAGCTTAGAGGGGGTCGGCTACACCTTC.

The chain links TRBV10-3 to TRBJ2-1; 7 bases are shared with TRBD1. CDR3 size: 14 residues. The ends lost 5 bases at V and 9 bases at J; junction bases unmatched: 10. Germline loops: CDR1 ENHRY, CDR2 SYGVKD. CDR3 DNA: TGTGCCATCAGTCCAGTATTACAGGGGACTGAGCAGTTCTTC. It specifies CAISPVLQGTEQFF.

J is TRBJ1-6 and V is TRBV30; a weak D match, TRBD1 (5 bases). The V gene lost 3 bases and the J gene lost 11 bases, with 11 bases spanning the gap. Germline CDR1 GTSNPN, CDR2 SVGIG (reference sequence). This CDR3 is 12 amino acids long. Here the CDR3 DNA reads TGTGCCTGGAGCCAGGGTTCAGCACCCCTCCACTTT. This translates into CAWSQGSAPLHF.

The chain links TRBV4-3 to TRBJ2-7, with 7 nucleotides matching TRBD1. Germline assignment: CDR1 LGHNA and CDR2 YSLEER. The CDR3 extends over 17 amino acids. With 0 bases clipped from V and 3 bases from J, the junction kept 11 bases outside the gene matches. This CDR3 reads CASSQDGPGTVNYEQYF. Here the CDR3 DNA reads TGCGCCAGCAGCCAAGATGGCCCCGGGACAGTTAACTACGAGCAGTACTTC.

V and J are TRBV29-1 and TRBJ1-4; the match to TRBD1 covers 7 bases. CDR1 SQVTM and CDR2 ANQGSEA come from the germline V gene. The CDR3 is 17 amino acids. V lost 0 bases, J lost 7 bases, and 14 bases stayed unmatched. CDR3 residues: CSVEDTNRGGVAEKLFF. Written as DNA, the CDR3 is TGCAGCGTTGAAGATACCAACAGGGGAGGCGTGGCTGAAAAACTGTTTTTT.

This clone was seen a handful of times. This chain joins TRBV11-2 and TRBJ2-7; D unresolved. The CDR3 loop spans 13 amino acids. V was pared by 8 bases and J by 0 bases, with 11 bases between. CDR1 is SGHAT, CDR2 FQNNGV, per germline. CDR3 amino acids: CASAPGLSYEQYF. The CDR3, as DNA: TGTGCCAGCGCCCCTGGCCTCTCCTACGAGCAGTACTTC. The full variable domain, its missing parts supplied by reference TRBV11-2 and TRBJ2-7, is EAGVAQSPRYKIIEKRQSVAFWCNPISGHATLYWYQQILGQGPKLLIQFQNNGVVDDSQLPKDRFSAERLKGVDSTLKIQPAKLEDSAVYLCASAPGLSYEQYFGPGTRLTVT.

The genes are TRBV2 and TRBJ2-1; TRBD2 agrees at 7 bases. Germline trimming cut 10 bases from V and 5 bases from J; bases unmatched to any gene: 8. The CDR3 consists of 13 residues. The V gene's germline CDR1 is SNHLY and CDR2 FYNNEI. The CDR3, as DNA: TGTGCCATCTTGACTAGCTATAACAATGAGCAGTTCTTC. Translated: CAILTSYNNEQFF.